A single sample is the source of the 25 T cell receptor beta chains below, sequenced in a study of blood T cell repertoires in COVID-19. This table comes from immunoSEQ multiplex PCR, and its TCRdb copy is limited to in-frame clones, with some not included. The sample lists about 230,000 clones, 65% to 85% occurring once. Sample: peripheral blood. These receptors came from a man in his fifties or sixties with active or convalescent COVID-19.

V is TRBV29-1 and J is TRBJ2-5; TRBD1 matches 7 bases. The germline V gene encodes CDR1 SQVTM and CDR2 ANQGSEA. J gave up 4 bases and V 1 base, and 12 bases lay outside the gene matches. The CDR3 spans 16 residues. CDR3 in DNA: TGCAGCGTTGAAGGAGGGGCAGGGGGTCCCCCAGAGACCCAGTACTTC. It translates to CSVEGGAGGPPETQYF.

The chain carries TRBV5-1 and TRBJ1-5, with TRBD1 identical over 8 bases. In germline, CDR1 is SGHRS, CDR2 YFSETQ. The V segment lost 3 bases and the J segment 4 bases; nucleotides outside the gene matches: 6. This CDR3 comprises 15 residues. The CDR3 here is CASSSTGQANQPQHF. DNA for the CDR3: TGCGCCAGCAGCTCGACGGGACAGGCAAATCAGCCCCAGCATTTT.

The chain uses TRBV5-1 and TRBJ2-7; D is perhaps TRBD2 (5 bases). CDR1 SGHRS and CDR2 YFSETQ come from the germline V gene. Trimming took 0 bases from V and 2 from J, leaving 9 bases between them. The CDR3 spans 14 residues. The CDR3 here is CASSLGTGAYEQYF. CDR3 nucleotides: TGCGCCAGCAGCTTGGGGACTGGCGCCTACGAGCAGTACTTC.

This chain connects TRBV12-3 or TRBV12-4 to TRBJ1-2, with 9 bases identical to TRBD1. J gave up 6 bases and V 6 bases, and 5 bases lay outside the gene matches. This CDR3 region has 13 residues. CDR3 loop: CASSLTGGNGYTF. CDR3 nucleotides: TGTGCCAGCAGCCTGACAGGGGGAAATGGCTACACCTTC.

The CDR3 spells CASSPERDNEQFF. CDR3 nucleotide sequence: TGTGCCAGCTCACCTGAGAGGGATAATGAGCAGTTCTTC. The rearrangement joins TRBV18 to TRBJ2-1, with a possible D match to TRBD2 (5 bases). The length of the CDR3 is 13 residues. From germline, CDR1 is KGHSH and CDR2 LQKENI. V was clipped by 3 bases and J by 7 bases, with 10 bases between them.

V usage is TRBV23-1 and J usage is TRBJ2-7; D is perhaps TRBD2 (7 bases). TRBV23-1 is labeled an ORF, and its function is uncertain. The CDR3 spans 13 residues. Deletions cut 11 bases from V and 4 bases from J, with 18 bases between. The CDR3, as DNA: TGCGCCCCCAGGGGAGGGTTCCTATACGAGCAGTACTTC. Encoded protein: CAPRGGFLYEQYF.

The rearrangement uses TRBV28 and TRBJ2-7, with D perhaps TRBD2 (6 bases). The CDR3 has 11 residues. In germline, CDR1 is MDHEN, CDR2 SYDVKM. CDR3 DNA: TGTGCATACGGGGGAATCTACGAGCAGTACTTC. This translates into CAYGGIYEQYF.

The V call is TRBV5-5, the J call TRBJ1-1; TRBD1 matches 8 bases. Germline CDR1 SGHKS, CDR2 YYEKEE (reference sequence). CDR3 size: 13 residues. V shed 6 bases and J 3 bases; nucleotides not matched to a gene: 4. The CDR3 protein is CASILQGDTEAFF. Here the CDR3 DNA reads TGTGCCAGCATCCTACAGGGGGACACTGAAGCTTTCTTT.

This clone appeared a single time. The rearrangement joins TRBV6-5 to TRBJ1-2; D call uncertain. The CDR3 spans 16 residues. V lost 2 bases and J 0 bases, leaving 13 bases between the germline ends. The germline V gene encodes CDR1 MNHEY and CDR2 SVGAGI. CDR3 amino acids: CASSYGRVLPNYGYTF. CDR3 nucleotides: TGTGCCAGCAGTTACGGGCGGGTCCTACCTAACTATGGCTACACCTTC.

The chain links TRBV7-8 to TRBJ2-1; D is perhaps TRBD1 (6 bases). V was clipped by 0 bases and J by 9 bases, with 18 bases between them. CDR1 SGHVS and CDR2 FQNEAQ come from the germline V gene. The CDR3 runs to 16 residues. The CDR3 bases are TGTGCCAGCAGCTTAGCACAGGGTGGCGTGGGTTCTGAGCAGTTCTTC. Amino acids: CASSLAQGGVGSEQFF.

The V gene is TRBV4-3, the J gene TRBJ1-6; D may be TRBD1 (6 bases). The CDR3 extends over 16 amino acids. V lost 1 base, J lost 10 bases, and 17 bases lay in between. CDR1 LGHNA and CDR2 YSLEER come from the germline V gene. The CDR3 loop reads CASSQGGGTPGSPLHF. The CDR3 DNA is TGCGCCAGCAGCCAAGGGGGGGGGACACCCGGCTCACCCCTCCACTTT.

This chain connects TRBV5-1 to TRBJ2-3, with 8 bases lining up with TRBD2. Germline V lookup: CDR1 SGHRS, CDR2 YFSETQ. The CDR3 extends over 15 amino acids. Trimming removed 4 bases from V and 1 base from J; junction bases left unmatched: 5. The DNA of the CDR3 is TGCGCCAGCAGCCATAGCGGGGTTGGCACAGATACGCAGTATTTT. This encodes CASSHSGVGTDTQYF.

The rearrangement links TRBV19 to TRBJ1-1; tentative D call: TRBD1 (5 bases). Germline loops: CDR1 LNHDA, CDR2 SQIVND (reference sequence). V was cut by 2 bases and J by 3 bases, with 10 bases left in between. The CDR3 spans 14 residues. CDR3 residues: CASSIRGVDTEAFF. DNA for the CDR3: TGTGCCAGTAGTATAAGGGGCGTCGACACTGAAGCTTTCTTT.

This rearrangement joins TRBV6-6 to TRBJ1-1, with 9 bases aligning to TRBD1. The V gene end was trimmed by 5 bases and the J gene end by 4 bases; junction bases not matched to a gene: 8. This CDR3 is 15 amino acids long. CDR1 and CDR2 (germline): MNHNY, SVGAGI (reference sequence). CDR3 nucleotide sequence: TGTGCCAGCAGTCTACAGGGGGCATCGTCCACTGAAGCTTTCTTT. Translation gives CASSLQGASSTEAFF.

This chain connects TRBV5-1 to TRBJ2-7, with TRBD1 matching 7 bases. This CDR3 contains 15 residues. V gave up 3 bases and J gave up 2 bases; unmatched junction bases: 8. Germline V lookup: CDR1 SGHRS, CDR2 YFSETQ. CDR3 sequence: CASSSEPGQPYEQYF. For the CDR3, the DNA is TGCGCCAGCAGCTCTGAACCGGGACAGCCCTACGAGCAGTACTTC.

This rearrangement joins TRBV14 to TRBJ2-7; D is possibly TRBD2 (5 bases). V was trimmed by 1 base and J by 0 bases, leaving 13 bases between them. Germline V CDR1 and CDR2: SGHDN, FVKESK. The CDR3 length is 16 residues. Written as DNA, the CDR3 is TGTGCCAGCAGCCAAGCCGGCGGGTCCAGCTCCTACGAGCAGTACTTC. It is translated as CASSQAGGSSSYEQYF.

This chain uses TRBV20-1 with TRBJ1-1; D gene unclear. The length of the CDR3 is 13 residues. Per germline, CDR1 DFQATT and CDR2 SNEGSKA (reference sequence). The V gene lost 3 bases and the J gene lost 4 bases, with 12 bases spanning the gap. The CDR3 nucleotides read TGCAGTGCTAGTTGGTTGTCGAGCACTGAAGCTTTCTTT. Protein sequence: CSASWLSSTEAFF.

The CDR3 coding sequence is TGTGCCAGCAGCTTGGGGGGAGCGAGGGCTGAAGCTTTCTTT. Its protein is CASSLGGARAEAFF. The chain uses TRBV5-4 and TRBJ1-1; D not certain. CDR1 and CDR2 from the germline V gene are SGHNT and YYREEE (reference sequence). The V end lost 0 bases, the J end lost 6 bases, and 12 bases lay between the germline ends. This CDR3 comprises 14 residues. Filled out from reference TRBV5-4 and TRBJ1-1, the complete variable domain reads ETGVTQSPTHLIKTRGQQVTLRCSSQSGHNTVSWYQQALGQGPQFIFQYYREEENGRGNFPPRFSGLQFPNYSSELNVNALELDDSALYLCASSLGGARAEAFFGQGTRLTVV.

This rearrangement joins TRBV9 to TRBJ2-7; TRBD2 aligns across 7 bases. The CDR3 loop spans 15 amino acids. The germline CDR1 and CDR2 sequences are SGDLS and YYNGEE. V gave up 3 bases and J gave up 3 bases; unmatched junction bases: 9. CDR3 residues: CASSAWGGTYYEQYF. CDR3 sequence (DNA): TGTGCCAGCAGCGCCTGGGGGGGGACGTACTACGAGCAGTACTTC. Looking up the rest from reference TRBV9 and TRBJ2-7 gives the full variable domain: DSGVTQTPKHLITATGQRVTLRCSPRSGDLSVYWYQQSLDQGLQFLIQYYNGEERAKGNILERFSAQQFPDLHSELNLSSLELGDSALYFCASSAWGGTYYEQYFGPGTRLTVT.

The CDR3 DNA reads as TGTGCCAGCAGCTTAGCCCAGAACACTGAAGCTTTCTTT. This gives the protein CASSLAQNTEAFF. The rearrangement joins TRBV11-2 to TRBJ1-1; no definite D call. Germline V gene sequence: CDR1 SGHAT, CDR2 FQNNGV. Trimming removed 1 base from V and 1 base from J, with 4 bases in between. CDR3 length: 13 amino acids.

The chain is built from TRBV27 and TRBJ2-6; 10 bases are shared with TRBD1. Trimming at V came to 5 bases and at J to 0 bases, leaving 4 bases not matched to a gene. In germline, CDR1 is MNHEY, CDR2 SMNVEV (reference sequence). CDR3 length: 17 amino acids. CDR3 nucleotide sequence: TGTGCCAGCAGTAAATGGACAGGGGGCTCTGGGGCCAACGTCCTGACTTTC. It yields the protein CASSKWTGGSGANVLTF.

This chain uses TRBV7-2 with TRBJ2-1, with a weak D call TRBD1 (7 bases). The CDR3 has 18 residues. V lost 2 bases to trimming and J lost 6 bases, with 23 bases between them. The germline gives CDR1 SGHTA, CDR2 FQGNSA. The CDR3 loop reads CASSLSQGVAGEVNEQFF. CDR3 in DNA: TGTGCCAGCAGCTTAAGCCAGGGGGTGGCTGGGGAGGTCAATGAGCAGTTCTTC.

This sequence joins TRBV27 and TRBJ2-1; 9 positions agree with TRBD1. The CDR3 runs 16 residues. The V and J ends lost 3 bases and 7 bases, in that order; junction bases with no gene match: 10. Germline-derived CDR1 and CDR2 are MNHEY and SMNVEV (reference sequence). The CDR3: CASSFLQGALGNEQFF. DNA of the CDR3: TGTGCCAGCAGTTTTTTACAGGGGGCCCTTGGGAATGAGCAGTTCTTC.

The chain couples TRBV23-1 to TRBJ2-2; 8 bases agree with TRBD1. TRBV23-1 is an ORF, with its function uncertain. The CDR3 is 16 amino acids. J was trimmed by 1 base and V by 7 bases; bases with no gene match: 8. The CDR3 reads CASTMTGDMNTGELFF. As DNA, the CDR3 is TGCGCCAGCACAATGACAGGGGACATGAACACCGGGGAGCTGTTTTTT.

The chain employs TRBV20-1 and TRBJ2-5; tentative D call: TRBD2 (5 bases). The CDR3 totals 11 residues. The V gene lost 5 bases and the J gene lost 5 bases, with 9 bases spanning the gap. Germline V CDR1 and CDR2: DFQATT, SNEGSKA (reference sequence). CDR3 in amino acids: CSARLAETQYF. CDR3 DNA sequence: TGCAGTGCTCGGCTAGCTGAGACCCAGTACTTC.